These 6 T cell receptor beta chains share one sample of origin, sequenced in a study of blood T cells in healthy people across ages. With a J-beta primer mix and a sample-barcoded 5' primer, a second PCR ran roughly 7 to 11 cycles. TCRdb re-analysed the 5' RACE reads in MiXCR, keeping a single row per CDR3 protein. This sample carries roughly 1,300,000 distinct CDR3 sequences, almost 60% of them seen once, and the ten largest clones take more than 6%. Sequencing used blood. These TCRs come from a man between 18 and 29 years old in good health.

The rearrangement links TRBV29-1 to TRBJ2-1; TRBD1 agrees at 9 bases. The DNA end is more similar to TRBJ2-7, so the J call may be wrong. The CDR3 extends over 13 amino acids. CDR1 is SQVTM, CDR2 ANQGSEA, per germline. CDR3 amino acids: CSVSTGGSNEQYF. The CDR3 DNA reads TGCAGCGTATCGACAGGGGGTTCGAATGAGCAGTACTTC.

This clonotype was observed a handful of times. This rearrangement joins TRBV7-9 to TRBJ2-7, with 9 nucleotides matching TRBD2. The CDR3 runs 15 residues. V shed 2 bases and J 3 bases; nucleotides not matched to a gene: 5. CDR1 and CDR2 from the germline V gene are SEHNR and FQNEAQ (reference sequence). CDR3 region: CASSLSSSGVYEQYF. CDR3 nucleotide sequence: TGTGCCAGCAGCTTAAGCTCTAGCGGGGTCTACGAGCAGTACTTC.

There are a few counts of this clonotype. The V gene is TRBV12-3 or TRBV12-4, the J gene TRBJ2-1; TRBD2 might be the D (6 bases). The CDR3 is 14 residues long. V was pared by 1 base and J by 5 bases, with 9 bases between. CDR3 amino acids: CASSLDLAHNEQFF. The CDR3 bases are TGTGCCAGCAGTTTAGATCTAGCGCACAATGAGCAGTTCTTC.

The gene calls are TRBV2 and TRBJ2-3; D is unclear. V lost 8 bases, J lost 5 bases, and 14 bases lay in between. The CDR3 length is 13 residues. CDR1 is SNHLY, CDR2 FYNNEI, per germline. This chain's CDR3 is CASPGLGLDTQYF. In DNA, the CDR3 is TGTGCCAGCCCCGGTCTGGGGTTAGATACGCAGTATTTT.

Only one count was recorded for this clonotype. The chain carries TRBV5-6 and TRBJ1-1, with D possibly being TRBD1 (5 bases). Between the trimmed V and J ends, which lost 0 bases and 3 bases, there was a span of 12 bases. The germline CDR1 and CDR2 sequences are SGHDT and YYEEEE. This CDR3 has 15 amino acids. CDR3 protein: CASSLGGLGHTEAFF. The CDR3 nucleotides read TGTGCCAGCAGCTTGGGAGGGCTGGGGCACACTGAAGCTTTCTTT.

This clonotype was counted between two and nine times. The V call is TRBV20-1, the J call TRBJ2-1; D gene uncertain. This CDR3 comprises 11 residues. Trimming pared 2 bases from V and 5 bases from J, leaving 4 bases between. Germline values: CDR1 DFQATT, CDR2 SNEGSKA (reference sequence). This CDR3 reads CSARYNNEQFF. DNA for the CDR3: TGCAGTGCTAGATACAACAATGAGCAGTTCTTC.